These 22 T cell receptor beta chains came from one sample sequenced in a study of blood T cell repertoires in COVID-19. The data were produced by immunoSEQ multiplex PCR, yet TCRdb's version contains in-frame clones alone and is incomplete. The profile shows 10,000 to 15,000 clones, roughly three quarters of them singletons. Sample: peripheral blood. These TCRs come from a human donor in a cohort sampled during active COVID-19.

The CDR3 is CASSSYLDQPQHF. DNA for the CDR3: TGTGCCAGCAGCTCCTATTTGGATCAGCCCCAGCATTTT. This sequence joins TRBV7-2 and TRBJ1-5; D not certain. Trimming removed 4 bases from V and 5 bases from J, with 9 bases in between. This CDR3 has 13 amino acids. Germline V gene data show CDR1 as SGHTA and CDR2 as FQGNSA. Supplemented by reference TRBV7-2 and TRBJ1-5, the full variable domain reads GAGVSQSPSNKVTEKGKDVELRCDPISGHTALYWYRQSLGQGLEFLIYFQGNSAPDKSGLPSDRFSAERTGGSVSTLTIQRTQQEDSAVYLCASSSYLDQPQHFGDGTRLSIL.

J is TRBJ2-7 and V is TRBV25-1; no clear D. Trimming took 2 bases from V and 5 from J, leaving 13 bases between them. Germline values: CDR1 MGHDK, CDR2 SYGVNS. The CDR3 is made up of 14 amino acids. CDR3 DNA: TGTGCCAGCAGTGAAGAGATTAGCTTCCACGAGCAGTACTTC. Translating gives CASSEEISFHEQYF.

The chain joins TRBV5-1 to TRBJ1-2; maybe TRBD1 (6 bases). Looked up from germline, CDR1 is SGHRS and CDR2 is YFSETQ. V lost 0 bases and J 4 bases, leaving 13 bases between the germline ends. The CDR3 contains 15 residues. DNA for the CDR3: TGCGCCAGCAGCTTGGGTCTGGGGGCAGGCTATGGCTACACCTTC. It encodes CASSLGLGAGYGYTF.

The chain is built from TRBV5-1 and TRBJ1-2; 10 bases match TRBD1. Germline-derived CDR1 and CDR2 are SGHRS and YFSETQ. The CDR3 is made up of 14 amino acids. The J segment lost 6 bases and the V segment lost 5 bases, leaving 7 bases of the junction unmatched. CDR3 nucleotides: TGCGCCAGCAGAAGCGGGACAGGGGTAGATGGCTACACCTTC. It encodes CASRSGTGVDGYTF.

The CDR3 here is CASSEPFETQYF. The CDR3 bases are TGTGCCAGCAGTGAACCCTTCGAGACCCAGTACTTC. The rearrangement links TRBV6-1 to TRBJ2-5; no firm D call. The CDR3 is made up of 12 amino acids. Deletions cut 2 bases from V and 5 bases from J, with 6 bases between. Germline V gene lookup returns CDR1 MNHNS and CDR2 SASEGT.

The genes are TRBV5-1 and TRBJ1-1; TRBD1 is a possible D gene (6 bases). CDR3 length: 15 amino acids. Trimming pared 4 bases from V and 6 bases from J, leaving 19 bases between. In germline, CDR1 is SGHRS, CDR2 YFSETQ. CDR3 nucleotide sequence: TGCGCCAGCAGCCTATACTCAGGGGTTAGGGCTGAAGCTTTCTTT. Translated, it gives CASSLYSGVRAEAFF.

The V gene is TRBV5-1, the J gene TRBJ2-2, with D unclear. Trimming removed 5 bases at V and 6 bases at J, with 11 bases between. Germline-derived CDR1 and CDR2 are SGHRS and YFSETQ. This CDR3 is built from 13 residues. The CDR3 coding sequence is TGCGCCAGCAGGCCATATATAGCCGGGGAGCTGTTTTTT. Translated: CASRPYIAGELFF.

The CDR3 DNA follows: TGTGCCAGCAGTGAAGCGCTTTCAGATACTGGAAACACCATATATTTT. This gives the protein CASSEALSDTGNTIYF. The rearrangement uses TRBV6-1 and TRBJ1-3; D gene uncertain. V gave up 0 bases and J gave up 2 bases, with 11 bases separating them. The germline gives CDR1 MNHNS, CDR2 SASEGT. The CDR3 has 16 amino acids.

The chain uses TRBV6-6 and TRBJ2-2, with unresolved D. The ends were cut back, 4 bases at V and 5 bases at J, with 8 bases in the middle. The germline CDR1 and CDR2 sequences are MNHNY and SVGAGI (reference sequence). The CDR3 spans 13 residues. The CDR3 region is CASSLGETGELFF. The CDR3 DNA reads as TGTGCCAGCAGTTTAGGAGAAACCGGGGAGCTGTTTTTT.

The V call is TRBV3-1 (or the pseudogene TRBV3-2), the J call TRBJ2-6; 7 bases map to TRBD2. Germline V gene lookup returns CDR1 LGHDT and CDR2 YNNKEL (reference sequence). This CDR3 is 15 amino acids long. J gave up 4 bases and V 4 bases, and 4 bases lay outside the gene matches. This CDR3 is CASSRTSSGANVLTF. The CDR3 DNA follows: TGTGCCAGCAGCCGGACTAGTTCCGGGGCCAACGTCCTGACTTTC.

By share of the sample, this clone is medium-sized (0.01 to 0.1%). This sequence joins TRBV6-4 and TRBJ1-5; D is unclear. The CDR3 runs 15 residues. Germline assignment: CDR1 MRHNA and CDR2 SNTAGT. V lost 3 bases and J 2 bases, leaving 11 bases between the germline ends. CDR3 DNA sequence: TGTGCCAGCAGTGAGGGTGTGGGAGGCAATCAGCCCCAGCATTTT. Its protein is CASSEGVGGNQPQHF.

The chain couples TRBV5-1 to TRBJ2-7; D may be TRBD2 (6 bases). CDR3 size: 13 residues. Germline V gene lookup returns CDR1 SGHRS and CDR2 YFSETQ. V was clipped by 7 bases and J by 0 bases, with 11 bases between them. The CDR3 reads CASSEGPSYEQYF. The CDR3 DNA reads TGCGCCAGCTCGGAGGGACCCTCCTACGAGCAGTACTTC.

This clone showed up just once. DNA of the CDR3: TGTGCCAGCAGTCGAGACAGGGTCAATCAGCCCCAGCATTTT. Its translation is CASSRDRVNQPQHF. This chain uses TRBV6-2 or TRBV6-3 with TRBJ1-5; TRBD1 matches at 7 bases. CDR3 length: 14 residues. J lost 3 bases, V lost 5 bases, and 4 bases had no gene match. Germline-derived CDR1 and CDR2 are MNHEY and SVGEGT.

This clone was seen more than once but under ten times. The chain is built from TRBV28 and TRBJ1-5, with D possibly matching TRBD1 (6 bases). Looked up from germline, CDR1 is MDHEN and CDR2 is SYDVKM. There are 15 residues in the CDR3. Between the trimmed V and J ends, which lost 6 bases and 4 bases, there was a span of 16 bases. The CDR3 nucleotides are TGTGCCAGCAGCCCCGGGGGAGGGGGAAATCAGCCCCAGCATTTT. Translating it yields CASSPGGGGNQPQHF.

This chain links TRBV7-8 with TRBJ1-5; D might be TRBD1 (6 bases). Trimming took off 3 bases at V and 7 bases at J, with 13 bases between the two ends. The V gene's germline CDR1 is SGHVS and CDR2 FQNEAQ. The CDR3 runs 14 residues. The CDR3, as DNA: TGTGCCAGCAGCTTCGGAACAGGGAGCCAGCCCCAGCATTTT. Its translation is CASSFGTGSQPQHF.

The V call is TRBV19, the J call TRBJ1-1, with 9 positions matching TRBD1. The germline gives CDR1 LNHDA, CDR2 SQIVND (reference sequence). This CDR3 comprises 15 residues. After removal of 6 bases from V and 1 base from J, the junction contained 6 bases not matched to a gene. In nucleotides, the CDR3 is TGTGCCAGTAGGGACAGGGGATCAGGGAACACTGAAGCTTTCTTT. This sequence encodes CASRDRGSGNTEAFF.

The rearrangement uses TRBV7-9 and TRBJ1-4; D unclear. CDR1 is SEHNR, CDR2 FQNEAQ, per germline (reference sequence). The CDR3 is 12 residues long. V lost 4 bases to trimming and J lost 4 bases, with 4 bases between them. The DNA of the CDR3 is TGTGCCAGCAGCTACGGTAATGAAAAACTGTTTTTT. Translation: CASSYGNEKLFF. Together with reference TRBV7-9 and TRBJ1-4, the CDR3 gives the full variable domain: DTGVSQNPRHKITKRGQNVTFRCDPISEHNRLYWYRQTLGQGPEFLTYFQNEAQLEKSRLLSDRFSAERPKGSFSTLEIQRTEQGDSAMYLCASSYGNEKLFFGSGTQLSVL.

The chain carries TRBV15 and TRBJ1-2; maybe TRBD1 (6 bases). Trimming pared 6 bases from V and 3 bases from J, leaving 23 bases between. Germline loops: CDR1 LNHNV, CDR2 YYDKDF (reference sequence). The CDR3 is 17 amino acids. The DNA of the CDR3 is TGTGCCACCAGTTATGGGAGCACAGGGCTGTTGGACTATGGCTACACCTTC. This codes for CATSYGSTGLLDYGYTF.

This chain uses TRBV29-1 with TRBJ1-1; possibly TRBD1 for D (5 bases). This CDR3 contains 12 residues. Germline V gene lookup returns CDR1 SQVTM and CDR2 ANQGSEA. The V and J ends lost 0 bases and 7 bases respectively, with 9 bases between them. The CDR3 spells CSVEEHGGEAFF. The DNA for the CDR3 is TGCAGCGTTGAAGAGCACGGGGGTGAAGCTTTCTTT.

The V and J genes are TRBV19 and TRBJ1-4; TRBD1 matches 7 bases. Unmatched junction bases numbered 17, after V lost 5 bases and J lost 8 bases. The CDR3 has 17 residues. Germline V gene sequence: CDR1 LNHDA, CDR2 SQIVND (reference sequence). The CDR3 DNA reads TGTGCCAGTAGTCCGGGACAGCCGGGGACGCTCGGAGAAAAACTGTTTTTT. Its translation is CASSPGQPGTLGEKLFF.

The V gene is TRBV7-3, the J gene TRBJ2-1; D might be TRBD1 (6 bases). Germline V lookup: CDR1 SGHTA, CDR2 FQGTGA. V lost 5 bases and J lost 5, with 19 bases in between. This CDR3 is built from 16 residues. The CDR3 DNA reads TGTGCCAGCAGCCCTCAAACCGGGACAAGGAACAATGAGCAGTTCTTC. The encoded protein is CASSPQTGTRNNEQFF.

The gene calls are TRBV12-3 or TRBV12-4 and TRBJ1-5; D is uncertain. The V gene lost 8 bases and the J gene lost 2 bases, with 7 bases spanning the gap. This CDR3 has 12 amino acids. CDR3 nucleotide sequence: TGTGCCAGCGGAGAGGGCAATCAGCCCCAGCATTTT. Amino acid sequence: CASGEGNQPQHF.